Shown below are 9 T cell receptor beta chains from a single sample sequenced in a study of blood T cell repertoires in COVID-19. Assay used: immunoSEQ multiplex PCR; TCRdb lists only in-frame clones, some missing. The sample contains around 200,000 clones, around 86% of which appear only once. The source material was peripheral blood. The receptors stem from a woman aged 80 or older in a cohort sampled during active or convalescent COVID-19.

A note on this clone: The same CDR3 also results from other DNA sequences found in this sample. V usage is TRBV5-1 and J usage is TRBJ1-3; the D is unclear. CDR3 length: 14 residues. Germline V gene lookup returns CDR1 SGHRS and CDR2 YFSETQ. The V and J ends lost 3 bases and 4 bases respectively, with 11 bases between them. In nucleotides, the CDR3 is TGCGCCAGCAGCTCGGGCGGGCAGGGAAACACCATATATTTT. This gives the protein CASSSGGQGNTIYF.

The chain uses TRBV18 and TRBJ1-1, with D tentatively TRBD1 (6 bases). Trimming removed 5 bases at V and 2 bases at J, with 18 bases between. CDR1 KGHSH and CDR2 LQKENI come from the germline V gene. There are 16 residues in the CDR3. CDR3 amino acids: CASSTTRTVLNTEAFF. The CDR3 bases are TGTGCCAGCTCAACAACCCGGACAGTTTTAAACACTGAAGCTTTCTTT.

The J gene is TRBJ1-5, the V gene TRBV2; D perhaps matches TRBD1 (5 bases). This CDR3 comprises 15 residues. V was shortened by 0 bases and J by 6 bases, with 12 bases between the two germline ends. CDR1 and CDR2 (germline): SNHLY, FYNNEI. The CDR3 loop reads CASSEAAQGLQPQHF. CDR3 in DNA: TGTGCCAGCAGTGAAGCGGCCCAGGGTCTTCAGCCCCAGCATTTT.

The chain is built from TRBV3-1 (or the pseudogene TRBV3-2) and TRBJ1-4, with 8 bases aligning to TRBD1. CDR1 is LGHDT and CDR2 is YNNKEL in the germline V gene (reference sequence). The V and J ends lost 6 bases and 7 bases, in that order; junction bases with no gene match: 7. CDR3 length equals 14 residues. The CDR3 reads CASREGQGSEKLFF. CDR3 DNA sequence: TGTGCCAGCAGGGAAGGACAGGGAAGTGAAAAACTGTTTTTT.

This sequence joins TRBV5-1 and TRBJ2-5, with D perhaps matching TRBD2 (6 bases). V lost 0 bases to trimming and J lost 5 bases, with 14 bases between them. The CDR3 spans 15 residues. Per germline, CDR1 SGHRS and CDR2 YFSETQ. The CDR3 nucleotides are TGCGCCAGCAGCTTGGACGATCTTGCGGGGGAGACCCAGTACTTC. It codes for CASSLDDLAGETQYF.

This chain joins TRBV5-1 and TRBJ2-5, with D possibly being TRBD2 (7 bases). Germline CDR1 and CDR2: SGHRS and YFSETQ. This CDR3 has 16 amino acids. The V end was cut by 2 bases, the J end by 2 bases, with 16 bases between. CDR3 DNA sequence: TGCGCCAGCAGCTTTGGGGGGGCGGGAATACAAGAGACCCAGTACTTC. It specifies CASSFGGAGIQETQYF.

The chain couples TRBV30 to TRBJ1-4; no reliable D call. The V gene lost 3 bases and the J gene lost 5 bases, with 10 bases spanning the gap. The germline CDR1 and CDR2 sequences are GTSNPN and SVGIG (reference sequence). The CDR3 spans 13 residues. The CDR3 sequence is CAWSRGGNEKLFF. CDR3 nucleotide sequence: TGTGCCTGGAGCCGGGGAGGGAATGAAAAACTGTTTTTT.

This rearrangement joins TRBV5-4 to TRBJ1-2; 7 bases line up with TRBD1. CDR1 is SGHNT, CDR2 YYREEE, per germline (reference sequence). J was trimmed by 0 bases and V by 4 bases; bases with no gene match: 9. This CDR3 comprises 16 residues. CDR3 amino acids: CASSNRDSNSNYGYTF. The CDR3 DNA sequence: TGTGCCAGCAGCAACCGGGACAGCAATTCTAACTATGGCTACACCTTC.

The chain employs TRBV27 and TRBJ1-2, with unresolved D. This CDR3 is built from 14 residues. The germline V and J ends were trimmed by 6 bases and 3 bases, with 14 bases remaining between them. Germline V gene lookup returns CDR1 MNHEY and CDR2 SMNVEV (reference sequence). The CDR3 spells CASSDIISDYGYTF. The DNA of the CDR3 is TGTGCCAGCAGCGATATAATCTCAGACTATGGCTACACCTTC.